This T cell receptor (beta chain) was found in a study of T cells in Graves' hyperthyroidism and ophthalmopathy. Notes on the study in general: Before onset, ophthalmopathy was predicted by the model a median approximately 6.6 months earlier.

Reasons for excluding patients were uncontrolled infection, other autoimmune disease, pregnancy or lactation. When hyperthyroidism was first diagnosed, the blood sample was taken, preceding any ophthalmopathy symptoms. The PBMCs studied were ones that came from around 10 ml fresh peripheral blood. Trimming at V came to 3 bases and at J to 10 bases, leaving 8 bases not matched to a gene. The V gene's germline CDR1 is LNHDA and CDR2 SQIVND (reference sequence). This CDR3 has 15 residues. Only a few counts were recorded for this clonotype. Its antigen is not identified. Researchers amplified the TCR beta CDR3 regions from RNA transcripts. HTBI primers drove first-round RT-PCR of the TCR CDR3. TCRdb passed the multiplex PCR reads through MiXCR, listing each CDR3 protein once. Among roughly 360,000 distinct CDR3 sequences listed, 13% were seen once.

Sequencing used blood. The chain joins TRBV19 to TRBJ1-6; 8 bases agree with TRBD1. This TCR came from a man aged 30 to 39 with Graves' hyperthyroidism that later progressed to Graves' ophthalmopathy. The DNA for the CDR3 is TGTGCCAGTAGTATCGCAGGGGGCGCGAGGTCACCCCTCCACTTT. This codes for CASSIAGGARSPLHF. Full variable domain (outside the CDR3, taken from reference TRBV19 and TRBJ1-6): DGGITQSPKYLFRKEGQNVTLSCEQNLNHDAMYWYRQDPGQGLRLIYYSQIVNDFQKGDIAEGYSVSREKKESFPLTVTSAQKNPTAFYLCASSIAGGARSPLHFGNGTRLTVT.